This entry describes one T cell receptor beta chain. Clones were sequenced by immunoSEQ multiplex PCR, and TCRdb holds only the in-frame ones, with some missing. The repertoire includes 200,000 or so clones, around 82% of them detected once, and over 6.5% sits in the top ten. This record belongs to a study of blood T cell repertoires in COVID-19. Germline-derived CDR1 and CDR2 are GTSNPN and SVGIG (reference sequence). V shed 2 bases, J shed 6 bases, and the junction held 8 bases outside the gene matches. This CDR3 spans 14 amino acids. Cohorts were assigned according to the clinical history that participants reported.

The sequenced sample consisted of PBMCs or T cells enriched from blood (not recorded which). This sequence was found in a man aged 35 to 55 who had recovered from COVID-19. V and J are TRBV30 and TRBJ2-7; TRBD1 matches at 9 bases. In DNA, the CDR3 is TGTGCCTGGAGTCTAAGGGACAGGGTGAGCGAGCAGTACTTC. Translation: CAWSLRDRVSEQYF.